The rows below give T cell receptor beta chains drawn from one sample of a study of neurological immune-mediated disorders. TCRdb reanalysed the 5' RACE reads using MiXCR and keeps one entry per CDR3 protein. The sample has around 50,000 distinct CDR3 sequences; around 17% are singletons. Sequences were obtained from PBMCs. All receptors derive from a man aged 55 to 70 in good health. CDR3s include the opening cysteine and the closing phenylalanine or tryptophan. Fields, in order: V gene, J gene, clone size, D gene, CDR3 protein, CDR3 DNA. A D gene is named only where the DNA matches it firmly. The size field is filled for only some rows; it gives once, few, many or a size class.

TRBV3-1	TRBJ2-1	many	.	CASSRGQNEQFF	TGTGCCAGCAGCCGGGGCCAAAATGAGCAGTTCTTC
TRBV29-1	TRBJ2-1	many	TRBD1	CSAPGQGIYNEQFF	TGCAGCGCTCCGGGACAGGGGATTTACAATGAGCAGTTCTTC
TRBV5-6	TRBJ2-7	many	.	CASSLESSYEQYF	TGTGCCAGCAGCTTGGAGTCCTCCTACGAGCAGTACTTC
TRBV28	TRBJ2-7	.	.	CANSLGPAYEQYF	TGTGCCAACAGTTTGGGACCGGCCTACGAGCAGTACTTC
TRBV28	TRBJ1-2	many	.	CASSPDTSNYGYTF	TGTGCCAGCAGCCCGGACACCTCTAACTATGGCTACACCTTC
TRBV12-3/TRBV12-4	TRBJ2-1	many	TRBD1	CASTQQGAINNEQFF	TGTGCCAGCACTCAACAGGGGGCGATTAACAATGAGCAGTTCTTC
TRBV5-1	TRBJ2-7	many	TRBD2	CASSFGTSGNEQYF	TGCGCCAGCAGCTTCGGGACTAGCGGGAACGAGCAGTACTTC
TRBV7-2	TRBJ1-2	many	TRBD1	CASSLGDSNYGYTF	TGTGCCAGCAGCCTTGGGGACAGTAACTATGGCTACACCTTC
TRBV3-1	TRBJ1-2	many	.	CASSREPFYTF	TGTGCCAGTTCTAGGGAACCCTTCTACACCTTC
TRBV7-6	TRBJ2-3	.	.	CVSSPTSLSTDTQYF	TGTGTCAGCAGCCCTACTAGCCTGAGCACAGATACGCAGTATTTT
TRBV18	TRBJ1-2	.	.	CASSPGSHGYTF	TGTGCCAGCTCACCAGGCTCCCATGGCTACACCTTC
TRBV5-1	TRBJ1-3	many	.	CASSPGDGGNTIYF	TGCGCCAGCAGCCCCGGGGACGGAGGAAACACCATATATTTT
TRBV28	TRBJ2-5	many	.	CASSIPVVQETQYF	TGTGCCAGCAGTATCCCAGTGGTCCAAGAGACCCAGTACTTC
TRBV5-1	TRBJ1-2	many	.	CASSSAFPPYGYTF	TGCGCCAGCAGCTCAGCCTTCCCCCCCTATGGCTACACCTTC
TRBV5-1	TRBJ2-7	.	TRBD1	CASSGWTGGVGSYEQYF	TGCGCCAGCAGCGGGTGGACAGGGGGCGTTGGGTCCTACGAGCAGTACTTC
TRBV5-5	TRBJ2-3	many	TRBD2	CASSLWLAGGTDTQYF	TGTGCCAGCAGCTTGTGGCTAGCGGGAGGCACAGATACGCAGTATTTT
TRBV28	TRBJ2-7	many	TRBD2	CASSLGTSGSDEQYF	TGTGCCAGCAGTTTAGGGACTAGCGGGAGTGACGAGCAGTACTTC
TRBV5-1	TRBJ2-7	.	.	CASLDLRYSYEQYF	TGCGCCAGCTTGGATCTGCGGTACTCCTACGAGCAGTACTTC
TRBV5-1	TRBJ2-3	many	.	CASSLGVATDTQYF	TGCGCCAGCAGCTTGGGGGTGGCGACAGATACGCAGTATTTT
TRBV19	TRBJ2-7	many	TRBD1	CASSGGTSVPYEQYF	TGTGCCAGTTCAGGGGGAACGTCTGTCCCCTACGAGCAGTACTTC